The T cell receptor (beta chain) described here comes from a study of breast tumors, draining lymph nodes, adjacent tissues. This CDR3 has 14 amino acids. Samples came from axillary lymph nodes draining the breast cancer. Study-level points and caveats: Most tumor T cells seemingly derive from lymph node, then expand in tumor. Data only fit, rather than demonstrated, lymph node origin of most tumor T cells. Compared with basal-like, luminal-like tumors shared significantly more repertoire with nontumor tissue. Tumors had less TCR diversity than lymph nodes, more than nontumor tissue.

From the multiplex PCR reads, TCRdb called clonotypes with MiXCR, one entry per CDR3 protein. The repertoire holds approximately 170,000 distinct CDR3 sequences, with around a third as singletons. As to this clonotype: Its antigen is unidentified. Sequence at one end of the junction differs from germline and may be a read error.

Sequencing was done on a sample of axillary lymph node tissue. This TCR was sampled from a female donor with breast cancer. Some clones in this sample may be carry-over from other donors' samples. The V gene is TRBV12-3 or TRBV12-4, the J gene TRBJ1-3; tentative D call: TRBD1 (6 bases). Written as DNA, the CDR3 is TGTGCCAGCATCACAGGGAGTTCTAGAAACACCATGTATTTT. Amino acids: CASITGSSRNTMYF.